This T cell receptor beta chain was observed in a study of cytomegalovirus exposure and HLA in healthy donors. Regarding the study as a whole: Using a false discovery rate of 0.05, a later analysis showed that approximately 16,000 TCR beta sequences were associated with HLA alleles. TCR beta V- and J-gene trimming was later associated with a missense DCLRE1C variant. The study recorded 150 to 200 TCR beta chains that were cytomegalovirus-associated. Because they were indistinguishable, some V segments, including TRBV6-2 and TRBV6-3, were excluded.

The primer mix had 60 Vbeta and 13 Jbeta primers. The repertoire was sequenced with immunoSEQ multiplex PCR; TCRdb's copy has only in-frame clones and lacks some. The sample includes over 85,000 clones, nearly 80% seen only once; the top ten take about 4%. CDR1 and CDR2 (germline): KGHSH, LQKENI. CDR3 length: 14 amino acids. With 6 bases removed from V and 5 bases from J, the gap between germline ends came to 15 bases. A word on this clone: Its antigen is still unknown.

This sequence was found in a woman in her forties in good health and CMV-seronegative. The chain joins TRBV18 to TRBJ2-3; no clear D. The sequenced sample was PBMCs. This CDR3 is CASSPRQTGDTQYF. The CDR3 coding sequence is TGTGCCAGCTCCCCGAGGCAGACGGGAGATACGCAGTATTTT.